This T cell receptor (beta chain) was found in a study of T cell clonotyping in hematopoietic cell transplantation. Per germline, CDR1 ENHRY and CDR2 SYGVKD. The CDR3 is 16 residues long. Trimming removed 2 bases from V and 2 bases from J; junction bases left unmatched: 9. Details on this clone: Its antigen remains unknown.

The table came from immunoSEQ multiplex PCR; TCRdb's copy has only in-frame clones and leaves some out. The sample lists 6,500 to 8,000 clones, roughly 98% occurring once. Study-wide results and caveats: Recipient TCR diversity dropped after transplant; expanded clonotypes rose from day 30 to 180. Few recipient clonotypes overlapped donors; over 95% were de novo at given depth.

This chain links TRBV10-3 with TRBJ2-7, with 7 bases that match TRBD1. The sample in question was PBMCs, obtained 30 days after allogeneic stem cell transplant. The receptor was isolated from a male patient aged 55 to 69 who had an allogeneic stem cell transplant from a related donor, so the T cells may come from the graft donor. Some clones in this sample may be carry-over from other donors' samples. CDR3 sequence reads: CAISERDDRDPYEQYF. The CDR3 bases are TGTGCCATCAGTGAGAGGGATGACAGGGATCCCTACGAGCAGTACTTC.